Below, 10 T cell receptor beta chains from the same sample are listed, as sequenced in a study of T cells in Graves' hyperthyroidism and ophthalmopathy. RNA transcripts provided the source from which TCR beta CDR3 regions were amplified. The TCR CDR3 first-round RT-PCR relied on the HTBI primer set. A single record per CDR3 protein comes from TCRdb applying MiXCR to the multiplex PCR reads. The data show 300,000 to 500,000 distinct CDR3 sequences, under 15% seen once. Sequenced sample: blood. The receptors derive from a woman aged 25 to 45 with Graves' hyperthyroidism.

This clonotype has more than one count but fewer than ten. The chain couples TRBV10-3 to TRBJ2-3, with 7 positions matching TRBD1. The V gene end was trimmed by 2 bases and the J gene end by 0 bases; junction bases not matched to a gene: 5. Germline CDR1 and CDR2: ENHRY and SYGVKD. The length of the CDR3 is 16 residues. In DNA, the CDR3 is TGTGCCATCAGTGAGGTCAGGGGGAAGAGCACAGATACGCAGTATTTT. Translated: CAISEVRGKSTDTQYF.

This clonotype was seen at least ten times. The V gene is TRBV20-1, the J gene TRBJ2-3; 7 bases map to TRBD2. V lost 3 bases and J lost 1; bases outside the gene matches: 7. CDR3 length: 15 residues. Germline values: CDR1 DFQATT, CDR2 SNEGSKA (reference sequence). CDR3 residues: CSARGEAGGTDTQYF. The CDR3 coding sequence is TGCAGTGCTAGGGGAGAGGCGGGGGGCACAGATACGCAGTATTTT.

This clonotype was counted many times. The chain employs TRBV3-1 and TRBJ2-7, with D unclear. The V and J ends lost 4 bases and 0 bases respectively, with 10 bases between them. Germline CDR1 is LGHDT and CDR2 is YNNKEL (reference sequence). This CDR3 has 14 residues. CDR3 bases: TGTGCCAGCAGCCCCACACTGAGCTCCTACGAGCAGTACTTC. Translating gives CASSPTLSSYEQYF.

The genes are TRBV12-3 or TRBV12-4 and TRBJ2-1; no clear D gene. The V gene lost 5 bases and the J gene lost 12 bases, with 14 bases spanning the gap. This CDR3 spans 12 amino acids. For the CDR3, the DNA is TGTGCCAGCAGTCTACCCCCTGGACGGCAGTTCTTC. Its translation is CASSLPPGRQFF.

Ten or more counts support this clonotype. The CDR3 DNA is TGTGCCAGCAGCCCTCGGACAGGGACCAATGAAAAACTGTTTTTT. Protein sequence: CASSPRTGTNEKLFF. The chain couples TRBV3-1 to TRBJ1-4, with 8 bases matching TRBD1. The ends lost 4 bases at V and 5 bases at J; junction bases unmatched: 6. The CDR3 runs 15 residues. CDR1 and CDR2 from the germline V gene are LGHDT and YNNKEL (reference sequence).

The V and J genes are TRBV5-1 and TRBJ2-7, with 8 bases identical to TRBD1. Germline V CDR1 and CDR2: SGHRS, YFSETQ. CDR3 length: 15 residues. V was pared by 1 base and J by 4 bases, with 7 bases of the junction left unmatched. The DNA for the CDR3 is TGCGCCAGCAGCTTGAGATGGACAGGGACGTACGAGCAGTACTTC. Its translation: CASSLRWTGTYEQYF.

The J gene is TRBJ2-7, the V gene TRBV24-1, with D uncertain. Germline loops: CDR1 KGHDR, CDR2 SFDVKD. V was cut by 1 base and J by 8 bases, with 5 bases left in between. The CDR3 is made up of 11 amino acids. The CDR3 sequence is CATSDLTQQYF. CDR3 bases: TGTGCCACCAGTGATTTAACACAGCAGTACTTC.

At least ten counts were recorded for this clonotype. The gene calls are TRBV11-2 and TRBJ1-1, with D hard to call. Trimming removed 1 base from V and 0 bases from J, with 9 bases in between. Per the germline V gene, CDR1 is SGHAT and CDR2 is FQNNGV. The CDR3 extends over 15 amino acids. The CDR3 sequence: CASSLVVVMNTEAFF. For the CDR3, the DNA is TGTGCCAGCAGCTTAGTAGTCGTCATGAACACTGAAGCTTTCTTT.

This clonotype occurred many times. V usage is TRBV28 and J usage is TRBJ2-5; 8 positions agree with TRBD2. Trimming took 9 bases from V and 1 from J; bases not matched to a gene: 7. CDR1 is MDHEN, CDR2 SYDVKM, per germline. The CDR3 consists of 14 residues. The CDR3, as DNA: TGTGCCAGTCTCGGGGGGGAGCGCCAAGAGACCCAGTACTTC. It specifies CASLGGERQETQYF.

The table lists this clonotype with a few counts. J is TRBJ2-2 and V is TRBV19; D call uncertain. Germline V gene data show CDR1 as LNHDA and CDR2 as SQIVND (reference sequence). This CDR3 spans 14 amino acids. Trimming removed 7 bases from V and 7 bases from J, with 16 bases in between. CDR3 sequence reads: CASNTPGRDGELFF. The DNA of the CDR3 is TGTGCCAGTAACACGCCCGGGCGCGACGGGGAGCTGTTTTTT. Drawing the rest from reference TRBV19 and TRBJ2-2, the complete variable domain is DGGITQSPKYLFRKEGQNVTLSCEQNLNHDAMYWYRQDPGQGLRLIYYSQIVNDFQKGDIAEGYSVSREKKESFPLTVTSAQKNPTAFYLCASNTPGRDGELFFGEGSRLTVL.